This T cell receptor (beta chain) emerged from a study of CD8+ T cells in alopecia areata (dated by TCRdb to about 2018). Study-wide context: Treated patients were enrolled in an open-label pilot trial of oral tofacitinib at 5 to 10 mg twice daily for moderate-to-severe alopecia areata. Patients received tofacitinib for 6 to 18 months and were then followed off drug for 6 months to check for delayed response and recurrence. The study used high-throughput TCRbeta sequencing to examine T cell clonal expansion in alopecia areata, in both the C3H/HeJ mouse model and human patients. In humans, TCRbeta sequencing was performed on scalp tissue and on sorted CD4+ and CD8+ peripheral blood T cells from healthy controls and from patients with patchy or totalis/universalis alopecia areata. Patients on tofacitinib were biopsied at baseline and after 4 and 24 weeks of treatment, and several of the patients also had a later scalp biopsy. Clonality in the scalp was compared among normal scalp (n=4), patchy alopecia areata scalp (n=8), and alopecia totalis/universalis scalp (n=8). RNA came from the PAXgene miRNA kit for fixed scalp, the miRNeasy kit for PBMCs, and the RNeasy kit for mouse skin. immunoSEQ multiplex PCR using 35 Vbeta forward primers and 13 Jbeta reverse primers was used to amplify TCRbeta CDR3 regions.

What the authors observed across the whole study: Compared with normal scalp, lesional scalp had higher clonality and more expanded CD8+ clones, particularly in alopecia totalis/universalis, a pattern that suggests antigenic drive. Unlike mouse skin, where gammadelta T cells dominate, normal human skin contains resident alphabeta T cells that get sequenced too, which complicates analysis of the scalp TCR repertoire. Compared with mice, TCR sequences shared between patients were less clear, possibly partly because of HLA diversity across the patient population.

The time point label, as the study defines it: baseline before oral tofacitinib. Lesional scalp punch biopsies and peripheral blood were collected from alopecia areata patients. PBMCs were isolated by density centrifugation and stained for CD3, CD4 and CD8, and CD4+ and CD8+ T cells were sorted on a FACSAria. In the case of this clone: No antigen is known for it. Base qualities are not recorded, but no much larger clone differs from it by a single base.

Libraries were built with the immunoSEQ multiplex PCR assay. To provide template for TCR sequencing, every sample had RNA extracted and reverse transcribed into cDNA. First-strand cDNA was synthesized using SuperScript III with a 2:1 mix of oligo-dT and random hexamers. A synthetic immune receptor repertoire was used to gauge amplification bias, and whatever bias remained was removed computationally. The study's own analysis went as follows. Raw reads were preprocessed to remove errors, and CDR3 was defined by IMGT conventions from the conserved cysteine to phenylalanine. Clonality was computed by normalizing Shannon entropy by log2 of the number of productive unique TCRs and subtracting the result from 1. Whether each scalp clone was CD4 or CD8 was inferred by checking scalp TCRbeta sequences against the CD4 and CD8 repertoires from sorted blood. Held by TCRdb, this immuneACCESS table contains in-frame sequences only and omits some clones. Under half of the omission traces to an unresolved V gene where checked; the cause of the rest is unknown. V, J and clone size derive from that table, while D and trimming were established from the DNA sequence. The sample records about 180,000 clones, approximately 65% of which are singletons. The biggest ten clones account for roughly 11% of the sample.

The junction shows trimming of 5 bases on V and 5 bases on J, and the gene matches do not reach 9 bases of it. Counted from cysteine to phenylalanine, this CDR3 has 15 amino acids. The only DNA kept is the CDR3, 45 bases in frame from the first base. From a lookup of the germline V gene (reference sequence), CDR1 and CDR2 are MNHEY and SMNVEV. This receptor was identified in a human donor with alopecia areata. Material: CD8+ T cells sorted from blood, obtained at week 0. Rearrangement joined TRBV27 to TRBJ2-5; the central 9 bases match TRBD1. CDR3 region: CASSTRDRAGETQYF. The nucleotides are TGTGCCAGCAGTACGCGGGACAGGGCGGGGGAGACCCAGTACTTC.